The 17 T cell receptor beta chains listed next were all sequenced from one sample in a study of technical replicates of blood from a handful of donors. Produced via immunoSEQ multiplex PCR; TCRdb's table is partial and in-frame only. The table has roughly 76,000 clones, 86% seen once. Sequenced sample: PBMCs. These receptors were collected from a human donor in good health. Some clones in this sample may be carry-over from other donors' samples.

The chain links TRBV9 to TRBJ2-5; TRBD1 aligns across 9 bases. The CDR3 consists of 14 residues. Trimming cost V 3 bases and J 4 bases; bases outside gene matches: 4. CDR1 is SGDLS and CDR2 is YYNGEE in the germline V gene. The CDR3 spells CASSEGTGLETQYF. CDR3 bases: TGTGCCAGCAGCGAGGGGACAGGGCTAGAGACCCAGTACTTC.

The V call is TRBV27, the J call TRBJ2-3; 9 nucleotides agree with TRBD2. Per the germline V gene, CDR1 is MNHEY and CDR2 is SMNVEV (reference sequence). This CDR3 has 19 amino acids. J was trimmed by 1 base and V by 6 bases; bases with no gene match: 17. In nucleotides, the CDR3 is TGTGCCAGCAGAAGACTAGCGGTGCTGCAAATCTTGGGCACAGATACGCAGTATTTT. It is translated as CASRRLAVLQILGTDTQYF.

With respect to this clone: One junction end disagrees with the germline gene, perhaps due to a read error. The genes are TRBV7-8 and TRBJ2-1, with TRBD2 identical over 12 bases. In germline, CDR1 is SGHVS, CDR2 FQNEAQ. This CDR3 comprises 17 residues. CDR3 nucleotide sequence: TGTGCCAGCAGCTCAGTATCTAGCGGGAGGGCCTATAATGAGCAGTTCTTC. Translated, it gives CASSSVSSGRAYNEQFF.

Turning to this clone: The sample carries other DNA sequences with the same CDR3. The chain recombines TRBV6-5 with TRBJ1-2; 10 bases are a match to TRBD1. Trimming at V came to 0 bases and at J to 2 bases, leaving 3 bases not matched to a gene. The CDR3 has 16 residues. Germline CDR1 and CDR2: MNHEY and SVGAGI. CDR3 amino acids: CASSYSTGGWNYGYTF. CDR3 coding DNA: TGTGCCAGCAGTTACTCGACAGGGGGCTGGAACTATGGCTACACCTTC.

The rearrangement uses TRBV4-2 and TRBJ2-7; maybe TRBD2 (5 bases). The V gene's germline CDR1 is LGHNA and CDR2 YNFKEQ. The CDR3 contains 14 residues. Deletions cut 3 bases from V and 2 bases from J, with 11 bases between. Here the CDR3 reads CASSQALAAYEQYF. The CDR3 DNA follows: TGTGCCAGCAGCCAGGCCCTAGCCGCCTACGAGCAGTACTTC.

This clone was seen once. The chain has TRBV15 and TRBJ2-3; D call uncertain. The CDR3 is made up of 12 amino acids. Between the trimmed V and J ends, which lost 8 bases and 6 bases, there was a span of 12 bases. CDR1 is LNHNV and CDR2 is YYDKDF in the germline V gene (reference sequence). CDR3 sequence reads: CATAGVFDTQYF. The CDR3 nucleotides are TGTGCCACCGCCGGAGTATTTGATACGCAGTATTTT.

The chain combines TRBV14 with TRBJ1-4; possible D gene TRBD1, 5 bases. V was trimmed by 4 bases and J by 8 bases, leaving 11 bases between them. This CDR3 region has 13 residues. CDR1 SGHDN and CDR2 FVKESK come from the germline V gene. The CDR3 is CASSRQIKEKLFF. The CDR3 bases are TGTGCCAGCAGCCGACAGATAAAGGAAAAACTGTTTTTT.

This chain's CDR3 is CASSKGGREDTEAFF. CDR3 coding DNA: TGTGCCAGCAGCAAAGGTGGCAGGGAAGACACTGAAGCTTTCTTT. V and J are TRBV21-1 and TRBJ1-1; the DNA was not used to check the table's D call, TRBD1. TRBV21-1 is flagged as a pseudogene. CDR3 length: 15 amino acids.

The chain has TRBV5-6 and TRBJ2-3; 7 nucleotides line up with TRBD2. The ends lost 1 base at V and 6 bases at J; junction bases unmatched: 8. Germline V gives CDR1 SGHDT, CDR2 YYEEEE. CDR3 length: 15 residues. The CDR3 DNA sequence: TGTGCCAGCAGCTTGTTGCAGCGGGGCCCGGATACGCAGTATTTT. Amino acids: CASSLLQRGPDTQYF.

This clone was observed a single time. The chain links TRBV5-1 to TRBJ2-1, with TRBD2 as a possible D gene (5 bases). Germline V CDR1 and CDR2: SGHRS, YFSETQ. This CDR3 has 13 residues. V was trimmed by 1 base and J by 3 bases, leaving 5 bases between them. CDR3 in DNA: TGCGCCAGCAGCTTGCGGGGCTACAATGAGCAGTTCTTC. Its translation: CASSLRGYNEQFF. Looking up the rest from reference TRBV5-1 and TRBJ2-1 gives the full variable domain: KAGVTQTPRYLIKTRGQQVTLSCSPISGHRSVSWYQQTPGQGLQFLFEYFSETQRNKGNFPGRFSGRQFSNSRSEMNVSTLELGDSALYLCASSLRGYNEQFFGPGTRLTVL.

The chain uses TRBV15 and TRBJ1-2; no clear D. The CDR3 spans 14 residues. The germline V gene has CDR1 LNHNV and CDR2 YYDKDF (reference sequence). The germline V and J ends were trimmed by 3 bases and 3 bases, with 11 bases remaining between them. The CDR3 is CATSSLGLDYGYTF. CDR3 DNA: TGTGCCACCAGCAGTCTGGGTCTAGACTATGGCTACACCTTC. Complete variable domain (other parts from reference TRBV15 and TRBJ1-2): DAMVIQNPRYQVTQFGKPVTLSCSQTLNHNVMYWYQQKSSQAPKLLFHYYDKDFNNEADTPDNFQSRRPNTSFCFLDIRSPGLGDTAMYLCATSSLGLDYGYTFGSGTRLTVV.

The CDR3 loop is CASTLGSTTWPGGNGYTF. For the CDR3, the DNA is TGTGCCAGTACCCTAGGGTCGACTACTTGGCCAGGGGGCAATGGCTACACCTTC. The rearrangement uses TRBV19 and TRBJ1-2, with 8 bases aligning to TRBD1. The CDR3 extends over 18 amino acids. The germline gives CDR1 LNHDA, CDR2 SQIVND (reference sequence). V lost 7 bases and J lost 6; bases outside the gene matches: 22.

The CDR3 DNA reads TGTGCCAGCAGCTTGGTCGGCGGGATGAACACCGGGGAGCTGTTTTTT. This gives the protein CASSLVGGMNTGELFF. V is TRBV5-6 and J is TRBJ2-2; a possible D gene is TRBD2 (6 bases). Germline V gene sequence: CDR1 SGHDT, CDR2 YYEEEE. Trimming shortened V by 0 bases and J by 1 base, and 10 bases separated the two germline ends. The length of the CDR3 is 16 residues.

The chain employs TRBV19 and TRBJ1-3, with D maybe TRBD1 (6 bases). V gave up 9 bases and J gave up 2 bases, with 14 bases separating them. Germline CDR1 and CDR2: LNHDA and SQIVND (reference sequence). This CDR3 has 14 residues. CDR3 residues: CASKWGGTGNTIYF. The CDR3 coding sequence is TGTGCCAGCAAGTGGGGGGGCACTGGAAACACCATATATTTT.

The V call is TRBV25-1, the J call TRBJ2-7, with a tentative D call TRBD2 (6 bases). V lost 9 bases to trimming and J lost 2 bases, with 14 bases between them. Germline assignment: CDR1 MGHDK and CDR2 SYGVNS. This CDR3 comprises 13 residues. For the CDR3, the DNA is TGTGCCAGAAACCTCCGGGAGACCTACGAGCAGTACTTC. Its protein is CARNLRETYEQYF.

The chain carries TRBV4-3 and TRBJ2-3; 7 bases match TRBD1. V lost 2 bases, J lost 8 bases, and 19 bases stayed unmatched. The germline CDR1 and CDR2 sequences are LGHNA and YSLEER. The CDR3 is 18 residues long. The CDR3 spells CASSQPGEGAGLRSTQYF. CDR3 sequence (DNA): TGCGCCAGCAGCCAACCCGGCGAGGGGGCCGGGTTGAGAAGTACGCAGTATTTT.

The sample holds a few counts of this clone. The chain uses TRBV30 and TRBJ1-1; 7 positions match TRBD1. The CDR3 contains 12 residues. Trimming cost V 2 bases and J 4 bases; bases outside gene matches: 1. From germline, CDR1 is GTSNPN and CDR2 SVGIG (reference sequence). CDR3 protein: CAWSRQGTEAFF. In nucleotides, the CDR3 is TGTGCCTGGAGTCGACAGGGCACTGAAGCTTTCTTT.